The 23 T cell receptor beta chains below come from one sample, sequenced in a study of T cell responses to AZD1222 COVID-19 vaccine (dated by TCRdb to 2020 to 2023). Libraries were prepared through the immunoSEQ multiplex PCR assay. Imported from immuneACCESS, the table was reduced by TCRdb to in-frame sequences with V and J called. These copies leave out some clones; in studies compared against another copy, an unresolved V gene accounts for under half, and the cause of the remainder is not known. Within this sample are fewer than 140,000 clones, with 80% to 95% of them counted one time only. 8% of the sample rests with the top ten. This specimen's time point label, per the study, means: about 28 days (+/-7) after the second vaccine dose. The starting material was peripheral blood, obtained 28 days after the second AZD1222 dose. Source of these receptors: an adult who received the AZD1222 COVID-19 vaccine.

V and J are TRBV7-2 and TRBJ1-4, with D possibly TRBD1 on 5 matching bases. The CDR3 loop spans 15 amino acids. The V end was cut by 1 base, the J end by 8 bases, with 14 bases between. CDR1 is SGHTA and CDR2 is FQGNSA in the germline V gene. CDR3 loop: CASSLVFGGSEKLFF. The CDR3 DNA reads as TGTGCCAGCAGCTTAGTTTTCGGGGGAAGCGAAAAACTGTTTTTT.

The chain carries TRBV12-3 or TRBV12-4 and TRBJ1-2; D possibly corresponds to TRBD1 (5 bases). This CDR3 has 12 amino acids. V was pared by 3 bases and J by 7 bases, with 9 bases between. The CDR3 DNA sequence: TGTGCCAGCAGTTTCGGGACGGCTGGCTACACCTTC. Encoded protein: CASSFGTAGYTF.

The chain joins TRBV6-5 to TRBJ2-2, with 8 positions matching TRBD2. The germline CDR1 and CDR2 sequences are MNHEY and SVGAGI. J lost 7 bases, V lost 2 bases, and 3 bases had no gene match. The CDR3 runs to 14 residues. CDR3 coding DNA: TGTGCCAGCAGTTACGGTACTAGCGGCGGGGAGCTGTTTTTT. Protein sequence: CASSYGTSGGELFF.

The V gene is TRBV6-5, the J gene TRBJ1-3; 7 bases align to TRBD1. V lost 8 bases to trimming and J lost 4 bases; unmatched junction nucleotides: 5. The CDR3 is made up of 13 amino acids. Germline V CDR1 and CDR2: MNHEY, SVGAGI. The CDR3 DNA reads as TGTGCCAGCGCCAGGGGGGGAGGAAACACCATATATTTT. Protein: CASARGGGNTIYF.

The chain uses TRBV7-9 and TRBJ2-1; 8 bases are a match to TRBD1. Germline V gene sequence: CDR1 SEHNR, CDR2 FQNEAQ (reference sequence). V gave up 3 bases and J gave up 7 bases; unmatched junction bases: 8. This CDR3 contains 15 residues. The CDR3 protein is CASSFTGTGTNEQFF. The CDR3 DNA reads TGTGCCAGCAGCTTCACCGGGACAGGCACTAATGAGCAGTTCTTC. Full variable domain (missing parts from reference TRBV7-9 and TRBJ2-1): DTGVSQNPRHKITKRGQNVTFRCDPISEHNRLYWYRQTLGQGPEFLTYFQNEAQLEKSRLLSDRFSAERPKGSFSTLEIQRTEQGDSAMYLCASSFTGTGTNEQFFGPGTRLTVL.

The DNA for the CDR3 is TGTGCCAGCGACACGAGGGATGACAGCAACACCGGGGAGCTGTTTTTT. Its protein product is CASDTRDDSNTGELFF. The V call is TRBV19, the J call TRBJ2-2; D is perhaps TRBD1 or TRBD2 (5 bases each). CDR3 length equals 16 residues. V dropped 9 bases and J dropped 2 bases, with 19 bases sitting between them. The germline gives CDR1 LNHDA, CDR2 SQIVND (reference sequence).

V gene TRBV2 combines with J gene TRBJ2-7; tentative D call: TRBD1 (5 bases). The CDR3 contains 12 residues. V gave up 6 bases and J gave up 4 bases, with 10 bases separating them. CDR1 is SNHLY, CDR2 FYNNEI, per germline. The DNA of the CDR3 is TGTGCCAGCAGGGAGAGACAGTACGAGCAGTACTTC. Its protein product is CASRERQYEQYF.

V and J are TRBV6-5 and TRBJ2-3, with TRBD2 matching 7 bases. CDR1 and CDR2 (germline): MNHEY, SVGAGI. The J segment lost 1 base and the V segment lost 2 bases, leaving 3 bases of the junction unmatched. The CDR3 totals 15 residues. CDR3 coding DNA: TGTGCCAGCAGTTACGAACGGGGGGGCACAGATACGCAGTATTTT. This codes for CASSYERGGTDTQYF.

The chain joins TRBV7-3 to TRBJ1-6, with D possibly being TRBD1 (6 bases). The CDR3 spans 15 residues. Trimming shortened V by 1 base and J by 10 bases, and 14 bases separated the two germline ends. From germline, CDR1 is SGHTA and CDR2 FQGTGA. The CDR3 is CASSLNAGGESPLHF. DNA of the CDR3: TGTGCCAGCAGCTTAAATGCCGGGGGCGAGTCACCCCTCCACTTT.

The rearrangement joins TRBV2 to TRBJ1-4; the match to TRBD1 covers 8 bases. Losses at the gene ends were 8 bases for V and 7 bases for J; bases not matched to a gene: 12. The V gene's germline CDR1 is SNHLY and CDR2 FYNNEI. This CDR3 has 15 amino acids. The CDR3 loop reads CASSFNGQGGEKLFF. In DNA form, the CDR3 reads TGTGCCAGCTCATTCAACGGACAGGGTGGTGAAAAACTGTTTTTT.

The CDR3 DNA reads as TGTGCCAGTAGTAACCAGAGGCCCGAGCCCCAGCATTTT. The encoded protein is CASSNQRPEPQHF. This chain links TRBV19 with TRBJ1-5; D remains unclear. Looked up from germline, CDR1 is LNHDA and CDR2 is SQIVND (reference sequence). V was pared by 4 bases and J by 8 bases, with 12 bases between. The CDR3 totals 13 residues.

V and J are TRBV3-1 (or the pseudogene TRBV3-2) and TRBJ1-2, with D possibly TRBD1 on 5 matching bases. V was pared by 1 base and J by 4 bases, with 7 bases between. This CDR3 is built from 13 residues. Germline V gives CDR1 LGHDT, CDR2 YNNKEL (reference sequence). The CDR3: CASSQGTTYGYTF. The CDR3 DNA reads as TGTGCCAGCAGCCAAGGGACAACCTATGGCTACACCTTC.

In DNA, the CDR3 is TGTGCCAGCACTGGGGGGGTCGAGCAGTACTTC. Its translation: CASTGGVEQYF. This rearrangement joins TRBV25-1 to TRBJ2-7, with 7 bases fitting TRBD2. Germline values: CDR1 MGHDK, CDR2 SYGVNS. Trimming took 7 bases from V and 6 from J; bases not matched to a gene: 3. The length of the CDR3 is 11 residues.

The chain recombines TRBV6-5 with TRBJ1-1; 7 bases fit TRBD1. Germline V gives CDR1 MNHEY, CDR2 SVGAGI. Trimming cost V 6 bases and J 1 base; bases outside gene matches: 8. The CDR3 extends over 15 amino acids. CDR3 sequence (DNA): TGTGCCAGCAGCCTCCGAGGGGGCCAGAACACTGAAGCTTTCTTT. The encoded protein is CASSLRGGQNTEAFF.

The gene calls are TRBV4-3 and TRBJ2-3; TRBD2 matches 9 bases. V shed 0 bases, J shed 5 bases, and the junction held 15 bases outside the gene matches. Germline CDR1 is LGHNA and CDR2 is YSLEER. The CDR3 is 19 amino acids. CDR3 in DNA: TGCGCCAGCAGCCAAGATAATTTGGTAGCGGGGGCCCGCGGAGATACGCAGTATTTT. It yields the protein CASSQDNLVAGARGDTQYF.

The genes are TRBV3-1 (or the pseudogene TRBV3-2) and TRBJ1-5, with TRBD1 as a possible D gene (5 bases). The CDR3 spans 15 residues. V lost 1 base, J lost 0 bases, and 7 bases lay in between. The germline V gene has CDR1 LGHDT and CDR2 YNNKEL (reference sequence). The CDR3 nucleotides read TGTGCCAGCAGCCAAGGGGGCTATAGCAATCAGCCCCAGCATTTT. This translates into CASSQGGYSNQPQHF.

The chain couples TRBV10-3 to TRBJ1-2; D unclear. The CDR3 totals 14 residues. V was pared by 4 bases and J by 5 bases, with 14 bases between. The germline V gene encodes CDR1 ENHRY and CDR2 SYGVKD. CDR3 DNA: TGTGCCATCAGTGGAGGGTACTCTCGGTATGGCTACACCTTC. Its protein is CAISGGYSRYGYTF.

This clone came up once. V usage is TRBV7-8 and J usage is TRBJ2-7; D is unclear. Between the trimmed V and J ends, which lost 5 bases and 0 bases, there was a span of 11 bases. Germline values: CDR1 SGHVS, CDR2 FQNEAQ. This CDR3 is built from 14 residues. CDR3 nucleotide sequence: TGTGCCAGCAGCCTAAGACCGGACTCCTACGAGCAGTACTTC. This gives the protein CASSLRPDSYEQYF.

The chain has TRBV5-1 and TRBJ2-3; TRBD2 aligns across 8 bases. CDR3 length: 16 residues. The V and J ends lost 1 base and 3 bases, in that order; junction bases with no gene match: 7. In germline, CDR1 is SGHRS, CDR2 YFSETQ. The CDR3 here is CASSLITGTRTDTQYF. The CDR3 nucleotides read TGCGCCAGCAGCTTGATAACCGGGACTAGGACAGATACGCAGTATTTT.

The table lists this clone with a few counts. CDR3 in DNA: TGTGCCAGCAGTTCTGGACAGTGGAGGTCCGGGGAGCTGTTTTTT. Translating gives CASSSGQWRSGELFF. This chain links TRBV5-8 with TRBJ2-2, with D perhaps matching TRBD1 (6 bases). Germline assignment: CDR1 SGHTS and CDR2 YDEGEE. This CDR3 is built from 15 residues. Between the trimmed V and J ends, which lost 5 bases and 6 bases, there was a span of 17 bases.

The chain employs TRBV18 and TRBJ2-7; either TRBD1 or TRBD2 may supply D (5 bases each). Germline CDR1 and CDR2: KGHSH and LQKENI. V was pared by 5 bases and J by 6 bases, with 17 bases between. CDR3 length: 14 amino acids. CDR3 nucleotides: TGTGCCAGCTCAAACTCGGGACCCCCCTCCGAGCAGTACTTC. As protein: CASSNSGPPSEQYF.

The CDR3: CASSARGLGNEQFF. Here the CDR3 DNA reads TGTGCCAGCAGCGCCAGGGGGCTTGGGAATGAGCAGTTCTTC. V is TRBV9 and J is TRBJ2-1; 8 bases fit TRBD1. J was trimmed by 7 bases and V by 3 bases; bases with no gene match: 6. Per germline, CDR1 SGDLS and CDR2 YYNGEE. The CDR3 is made up of 14 amino acids.

For the CDR3, the DNA is TGTGCCAGCAGCTTGGAGGAGGTGTCAGGGCTTGGCTACACCTTC. Residues: CASSLEEVSGLGYTF. The chain combines TRBV5-4 with TRBJ1-2; tentatively, D is TRBD1 (5 bases). The V and J ends lost 0 bases and 7 bases respectively, with 16 bases between them. Germline loops: CDR1 SGHNT, CDR2 YYREEE (reference sequence). The CDR3 loop spans 15 amino acids.